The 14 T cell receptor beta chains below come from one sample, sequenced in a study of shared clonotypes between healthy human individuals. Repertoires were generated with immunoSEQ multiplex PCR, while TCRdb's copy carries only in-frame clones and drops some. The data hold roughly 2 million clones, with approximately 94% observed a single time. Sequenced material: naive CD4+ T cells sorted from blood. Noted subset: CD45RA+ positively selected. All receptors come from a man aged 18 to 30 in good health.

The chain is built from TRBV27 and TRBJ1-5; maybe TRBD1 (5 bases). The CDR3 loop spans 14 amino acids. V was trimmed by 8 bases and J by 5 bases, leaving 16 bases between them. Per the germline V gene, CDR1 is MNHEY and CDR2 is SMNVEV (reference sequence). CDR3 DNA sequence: TGTGCCAGCTCCTCCGGGACGCCTCATCAGCCCCAGCATTTT. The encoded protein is CASSSGTPHQPQHF.

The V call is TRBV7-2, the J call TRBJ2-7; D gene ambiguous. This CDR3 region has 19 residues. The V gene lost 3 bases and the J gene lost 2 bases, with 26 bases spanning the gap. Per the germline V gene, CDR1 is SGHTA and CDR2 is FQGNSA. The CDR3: CASSFLGLGSSLPPYEQYF. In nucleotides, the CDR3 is TGTGCCAGCAGCTTCTTAGGGCTAGGATCCTCCCTACCCCCCTACGAGCAGTACTTC.

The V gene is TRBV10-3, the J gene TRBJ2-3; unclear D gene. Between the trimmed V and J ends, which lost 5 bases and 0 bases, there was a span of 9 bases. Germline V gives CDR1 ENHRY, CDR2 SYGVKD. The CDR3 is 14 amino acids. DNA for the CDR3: TGTGCCATCAGTTCCGACGGTAGCACAGATACGCAGTATTTT. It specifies CAISSDGSTDTQYF.

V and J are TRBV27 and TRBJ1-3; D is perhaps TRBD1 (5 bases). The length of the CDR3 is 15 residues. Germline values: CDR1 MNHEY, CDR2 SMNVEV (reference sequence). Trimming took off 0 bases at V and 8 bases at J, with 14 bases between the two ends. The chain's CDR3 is CASSLSGREGYTIYF. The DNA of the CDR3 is TGTGCCAGCAGTTTATCGGGCAGGGAGGGATACACCATATATTTT.

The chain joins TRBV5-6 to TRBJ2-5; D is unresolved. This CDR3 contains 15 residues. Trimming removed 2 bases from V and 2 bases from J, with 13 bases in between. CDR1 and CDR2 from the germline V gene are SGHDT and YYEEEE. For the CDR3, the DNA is TGTGCCAGCAGCTTTCCTGGATCCAATCAAGAGACCCAGTACTTC. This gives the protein CASSFPGSNQETQYF.

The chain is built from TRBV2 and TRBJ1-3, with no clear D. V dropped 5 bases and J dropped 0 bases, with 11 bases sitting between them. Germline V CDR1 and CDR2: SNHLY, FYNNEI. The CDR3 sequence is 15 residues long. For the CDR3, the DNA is TGTGCCAGCAGTCCCTCACACGTCTCTGGAAACACCATATATTTT. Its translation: CASSPSHVSGNTIYF. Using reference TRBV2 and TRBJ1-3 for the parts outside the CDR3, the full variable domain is EPEVTQTPSHQVTQMGQEVILRCVPISNHLYFYWYRQILGQKVEFLVSFYNNEISEKSEIFDDQFSVERPDGSNFTLKIRSTKLEDSAMYFCASSPSHVSGNTIYFGEGSWLTVV.

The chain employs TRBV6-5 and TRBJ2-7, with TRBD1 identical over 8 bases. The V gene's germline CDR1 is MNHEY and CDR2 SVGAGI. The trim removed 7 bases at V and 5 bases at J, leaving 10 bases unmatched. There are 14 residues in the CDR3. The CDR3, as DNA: TGTGCCAGCACGTGGAGGACAGGGCAGGACGAGCAGTACTTC. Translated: CASTWRTGQDEQYF.

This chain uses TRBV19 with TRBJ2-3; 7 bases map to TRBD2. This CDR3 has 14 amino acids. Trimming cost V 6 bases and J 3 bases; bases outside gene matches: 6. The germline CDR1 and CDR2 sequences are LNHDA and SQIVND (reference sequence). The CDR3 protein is CASRQVAGTDTQYF. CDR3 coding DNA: TGTGCCAGTAGGCAGGTAGCGGGTACAGATACGCAGTATTTT.

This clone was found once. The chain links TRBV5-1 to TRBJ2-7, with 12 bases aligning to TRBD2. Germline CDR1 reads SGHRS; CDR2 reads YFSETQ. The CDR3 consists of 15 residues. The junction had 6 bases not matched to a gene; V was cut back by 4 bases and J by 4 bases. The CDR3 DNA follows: TGCGCCAGCAGCACACTAGCGGGGGGTTCTTACGAGCAGTACTTC. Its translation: CASSTLAGGSYEQYF.

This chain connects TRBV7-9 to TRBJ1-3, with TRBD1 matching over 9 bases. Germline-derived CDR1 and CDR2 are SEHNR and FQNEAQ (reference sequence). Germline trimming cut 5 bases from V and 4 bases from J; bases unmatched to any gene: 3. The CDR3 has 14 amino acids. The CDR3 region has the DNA TGTGCCAGCAGCCCGGACAGGGGCGGAAACACCATATATTTT. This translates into CASSPDRGGNTIYF. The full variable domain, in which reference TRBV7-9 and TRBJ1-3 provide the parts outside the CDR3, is DTGVSQNPRHKITKRGQNVTFRCDPISEHNRLYWYRQTLGQGPEFLTYFQNEAQLEKSRLLSDRFSAERPKGSFSTLEIQRTEQGDSAMYLCASSPDRGGNTIYFGEGSWLTVV.

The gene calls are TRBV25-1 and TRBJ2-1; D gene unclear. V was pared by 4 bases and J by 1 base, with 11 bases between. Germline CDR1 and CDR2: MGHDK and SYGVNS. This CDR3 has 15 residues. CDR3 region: CASSGTSPSYNEQFF. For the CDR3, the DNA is TGTGCCAGCAGTGGAACCTCCCCGTCCTACAATGAGCAGTTCTTC. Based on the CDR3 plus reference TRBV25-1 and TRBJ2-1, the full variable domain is EADIYQTPRYLVIGTGKKITLECSQTMGHDKMYWYQQDPGMELHLIHYSYGVNSTEKGDLSSESTVSRIRTEHFPLTLESARPSHTSQYLCASSGTSPSYNEQFFGPGTRLTVL.

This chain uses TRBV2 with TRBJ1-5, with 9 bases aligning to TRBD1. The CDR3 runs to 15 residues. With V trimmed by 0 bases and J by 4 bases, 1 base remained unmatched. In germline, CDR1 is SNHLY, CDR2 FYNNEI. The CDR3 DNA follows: TGTGCCAGCAGTGAAGCAGGACAGGGGAATCAGCCCCAGCATTTT. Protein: CASSEAGQGNQPQHF.

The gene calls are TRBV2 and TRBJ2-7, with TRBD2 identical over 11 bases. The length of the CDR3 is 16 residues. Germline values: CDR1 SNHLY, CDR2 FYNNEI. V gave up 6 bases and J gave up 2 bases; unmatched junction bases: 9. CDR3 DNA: TGTGCCAGCAGCAGGGACGGGACTAGCGGAACCTACGAGCAGTACTTC. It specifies CASSRDGTSGTYEQYF.

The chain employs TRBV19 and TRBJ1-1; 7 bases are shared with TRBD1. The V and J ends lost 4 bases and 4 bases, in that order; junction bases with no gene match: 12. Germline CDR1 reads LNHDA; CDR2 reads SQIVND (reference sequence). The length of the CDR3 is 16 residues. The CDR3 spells CASSTGTAPGTTEAFF. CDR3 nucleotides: TGTGCCAGTAGTACAGGGACAGCCCCGGGCACCACTGAAGCTTTCTTT.